The 16 T cell receptor beta chains in this list originate from one sample, sequenced in a study of neurological immune-mediated disorders. TCRdb passed the 5' RACE reads through MiXCR, listing each CDR3 protein once. The data hold about 48,000 distinct CDR3 sequences, with 10% observed a single time. Source material: PBMCs. The receptors shown here come from a middle-aged woman with HTLV-1-associated myelopathy (HAM/TSP).

This clonotype was counted ten times or more. The chain is built from TRBV12-3 or TRBV12-4 and TRBJ2-3; tentatively, D is TRBD2 (6 bases). The V gene lost 5 bases and the J gene lost 1 base, with 10 bases spanning the gap. This CDR3 has 14 residues. CDR3 sequence (DNA): TGTGCCAGCAGTCACCCTAGCGGCACAGATACGCAGTATTTT. It encodes CASSHPSGTDTQYF.

In this sample, this clonotype turned up many times. The V and J genes are TRBV6-1 and TRBJ2-2, with 7 nucleotides matching TRBD1. This CDR3 contains 14 residues. The germline gives CDR1 MNHNS, CDR2 SASEGT. V gave up 3 bases and J gave up 4 bases; unmatched junction bases: 2. CDR3 DNA sequence: TGTGCCAGCAGTGAGGGGACAGTCACCGGGGAGCTGTTTTTT. It yields the protein CASSEGTVTGELFF.

This clonotype was seen many times. The V and J genes are TRBV29-1 and TRBJ2-7; 8 nucleotides align to TRBD1. The length of the CDR3 is 12 residues. V was clipped by 6 bases and J by 3 bases; unmatched bases: 4. Looked up from germline, CDR1 is SQVTM and CDR2 is ANQGSEA. Here the CDR3 reads CSVPGQGYEQYF. The CDR3 DNA reads as TGCAGCGTCCCCGGACAGGGCTACGAGCAGTACTTC.

This clonotype came up many times. V usage is TRBV4-2 and J usage is TRBJ2-7; D tentatively reads TRBD1 or TRBD2 (5 bases each). The CDR3 runs 16 residues. V was cut by 5 bases and J by 3 bases, with 20 bases left in between. Germline CDR1 reads LGHNA; CDR2 reads YNFKEQ. The CDR3 region has the DNA TGTGCCAGCAGCGATCTGACCGGGACCTTTCTCTACGAGCAGTACTTC. This gives the protein CASSDLTGTFLYEQYF.

This clonotype was counted many times. The CDR3 DNA sequence: TGCAGTGCTACATACTGGACAGAGATAAACACTGAAGCTTTCTTT. Its translation: CSATYWTEINTEAFF. The chain has TRBV20-1 and TRBJ1-1; D may be TRBD1 (6 bases). The CDR3 has 15 residues. CDR1 is DFQATT, CDR2 SNEGSKA, per germline (reference sequence). V was pared by 4 bases and J by 2 bases, with 17 bases between.

This clonotype has ten or more counts. The rearrangement uses TRBV9 and TRBJ1-1; TRBD1 aligns across 8 bases. The CDR3 covers 20 residues. The V gene end was trimmed by 0 bases and the J gene end by 1 base; junction bases not matched to a gene: 17. The V gene's germline CDR1 is SGDLS and CDR2 YYNGEE. The DNA of the CDR3 is TGTGCCAGCAGCGTAGGGCTACAGGGGGTCCCCCTCGATAAGAACACTGAAGCTTTCTTT. It encodes CASSVGLQGVPLDKNTEAFF.

This clonotype was recorded at least ten times. The gene calls are TRBV11-2 and TRBJ2-3; D perhaps matches TRBD2 (7 bases). V dropped 0 bases and J dropped 2 bases, with 21 bases sitting between them. Germline V gene sequence: CDR1 SGHAT, CDR2 FQNNGV. The CDR3 covers 19 residues. The DNA of the CDR3 is TGTGCCAGCAGCTTAGAAGTCAGGGGTCGTCTAGCGGACACAGATACGCAGTATTTT. Translating it yields CASSLEVRGRLADTDTQYF.

This clonotype showed up many times. The chain carries TRBV12-3 or TRBV12-4 and TRBJ1-1; D uncertain. The V and J ends lost 3 bases and 4 bases respectively, with 24 bases between them. CDR3 length equals 18 residues. In DNA form, the CDR3 reads TGTGCCAGCAGTTTGAACATTCTTAGGGCTGGGCCGGGCACTGAAGCTTTCTTT. Residues: CASSLNILRAGPGTEAFF.

Worth noting for this clonotype: The junction shows a germline mismatch at one end, possibly a read error. J is TRBJ1-2 and V is TRBV15; D might be TRBD1 (5 bases). Germline values: CDR1 LNHNV, CDR2 YYDKDF (reference sequence). This CDR3 contains 13 residues. This CDR3 is CATPGAGAYGHTF. DNA of the CDR3: TGTGCCACTCCCGGGGCGGGAGCCTATGGCCACACCTTC. Combining the CDR3 with reference TRBV15 and TRBJ1-2 gives the whole variable domain DAMVIQNPRYQVTQFGKPVTLSCSQTLNHNVMYWYQQKSSQAPKLLFHYYDKDFNNEADTPDNFQSRRPNTSFCFLDIRSPGLGDTAMYLCATPGAGAYGHTFGSGTRLTVV.

This clonotype has ten or more counts. The chain recombines TRBV24-1 with TRBJ1-2; D ambiguous. Trimming cost V 5 bases and J 0 bases, with 9 bases left between them. CDR3 length: 14 residues. Germline CDR1 KGHDR, CDR2 SFDVKD. CDR3 sequence: CATSGGTSNYGYTF. Here the CDR3 DNA reads TGTGCCACCAGTGGCGGCACCTCTAACTATGGCTACACCTTC.

At least ten counts were recorded for this clonotype. This chain uses TRBV6-1 with TRBJ2-3; D is perhaps TRBD1 (7 bases). The CDR3 sequence is 15 residues long. Germline-derived CDR1 and CDR2 are MNHNS and SASEGT. V lost 2 bases and J 7 bases, leaving 16 bases between the germline ends. The CDR3 DNA reads TGTGCCAGCAGTGAATCGGGGGACAGTCGGTATACGCAGTATTTT. Translating gives CASSESGDSRYTQYF.

This clonotype was seen ten or more times. The DNA for the CDR3 is TGTGCCAGCAGCTTAGCGGGACAGGACCATTCACCCCTCCACTTT. Protein: CASSLAGQDHSPLHF. The chain carries TRBV7-8 and TRBJ1-6; 8 bases are a match to TRBD1. The CDR3 runs 15 residues. J was trimmed by 8 bases and V by 0 bases; bases with no gene match: 3. Germline assignment: CDR1 SGHVS and CDR2 FQNEAQ. Using reference TRBV7-8 and TRBJ1-6 for the parts outside the CDR3, the full variable domain is GAGVSQSPRYKVAKRGQDVALRCDPISGHVSLFWYQQALGQGPEFLTYFQNEAQLDKSGLPSDRFFAERPEGSVSTLKIQRTQQEDSAVYLCASSLAGQDHSPLHFGNGTRLTVT.

About this clonotype: The junction does not match germline at one end; this may be a read error. The J gene is TRBJ2-1, the V gene TRBV19; no clear D gene. This CDR3 spans 14 amino acids. Germline assignment: CDR1 LNHDA and CDR2 SQIVND (reference sequence). The CDR3 sequence is CASSLDSAYNEQFF. CDR3 DNA sequence: TGTGCCAGTAGTTTAGACTCCGCCTACAATGAGCAGTTCTTC.

This clonotype was seen at least ten times. V and J are TRBV11-2 and TRBJ1-1; TRBD1 might be the D (6 bases). The CDR3 is 13 residues long. CDR1 and CDR2 from the germline V gene are SGHAT and FQNNGV. V dropped 1 base and J dropped 3 bases, with 6 bases sitting between them. This chain's CDR3 is CASSLGQDTEAFF. The CDR3 nucleotides read TGTGCCAGCAGCTTAGGACAGGACACTGAAGCTTTCTTT.

This clonotype was recorded many times. The chain has TRBV3-1 and TRBJ1-2, with 7 bases lining up with TRBD1. The V gene end was trimmed by 0 bases and the J gene end by 5 bases; junction bases not matched to a gene: 6. The CDR3 consists of 15 residues. CDR1 and CDR2 (germline): LGHDT, YNNKEL (reference sequence). Here the CDR3 DNA reads TGTGCCAGCAGCCAAGAACTCAGGGGGACGTATGGCTACACCTTC. Its protein is CASSQELRGTYGYTF. Looking up the rest from reference TRBV3-1 and TRBJ1-2 gives the full variable domain: DTAVSQTPKYLVTQMGNDKSIKCEQNLGHDTMYWYKQDSKKFLKIMFSYNNKELIINETVPNRFSPKSPDKAHLNLHINSLELGDSAVYFCASSQELRGTYGYTFGSGTRLTVV.

Only a few counts were recorded for this clonotype. The chain carries TRBV6-5 and TRBJ2-1, with D unresolved. The CDR3 runs 11 residues. Trimming cost V 2 bases and J 9 bases, with 5 bases left between them. CDR1 MNHEY and CDR2 SVGAGI come from the germline V gene. CDR3 nucleotide sequence: TGTGCCAGCAGTTACGGGGTTGAGCAGTTCTTC. Residues: CASSYGVEQFF.